This T cell receptor (beta chain) was observed in a study of T cells expressing NK-cell markers. Study summary: Sorted CD3+CD56+NKG2C+, CD3+CD56+NKG2C- and CD3+CD56-NKG2C+ T cells provided the TCR beta repertoires. Within the sequenced cohort of eight donors, seven exhibited HCMV seropositivity and one was seronegative. Study-level findings and limits: Six or seven donors had dominant NKG2C+ clonotypes that comprised about 1.0-7.5% of their CD8+ T cells.

With respect to this clonotype: Antigen specificity is unknown.

There are 12 residues in the CDR3. Germline V lookup: CDR1 MNHEY, CDR2 SMNVEV (reference sequence). As the method of synthesis, 5'RACE template switching with UMIs yielded TCR beta cDNA. TCRdb re-called the 5' RACE reads, yielding one record per CDR3 amino acid sequence without DNA. This sample contains about 460,000 distinct CDR3 sequences. The clonotype comes from a woman aged 45-65 years in good health. The gene calls are TRBV27 and TRBJ1-2. Specimen: blood T cells: a sorted CD56 or NKG2C T cell subset, CD4+ or CD8+ T cells, or bulk PBMC T cells (not recorded which). The CDR3 loop reads CASRRRGGGYTF.